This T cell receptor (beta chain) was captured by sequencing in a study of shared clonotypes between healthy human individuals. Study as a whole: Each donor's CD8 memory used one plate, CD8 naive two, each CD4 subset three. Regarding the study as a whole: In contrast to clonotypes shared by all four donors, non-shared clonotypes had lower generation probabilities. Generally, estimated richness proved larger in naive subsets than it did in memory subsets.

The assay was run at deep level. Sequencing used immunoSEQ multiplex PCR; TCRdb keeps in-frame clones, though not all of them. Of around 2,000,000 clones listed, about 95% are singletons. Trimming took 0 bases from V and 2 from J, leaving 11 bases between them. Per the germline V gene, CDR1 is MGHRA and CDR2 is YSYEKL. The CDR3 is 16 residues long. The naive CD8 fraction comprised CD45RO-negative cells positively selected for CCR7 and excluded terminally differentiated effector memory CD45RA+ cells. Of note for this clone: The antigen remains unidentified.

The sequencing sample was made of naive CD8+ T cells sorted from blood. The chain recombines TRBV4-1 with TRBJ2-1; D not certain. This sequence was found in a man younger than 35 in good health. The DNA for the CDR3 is TGCGCCAGCAGCCAAGAACCAGCGACCACCTACAATGAGCAGTTCTTC. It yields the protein CASSQEPATTYNEQFF.